This T cell receptor beta chain was found in a study of blood T cell repertoires in COVID-19. Study summary: The United States, Italy and Spain were the sources of the acute and convalescent COVID-19 samples. T cells, B-cell-depleted T cells, or PBMCs supplied cDNA or gDNA.

In the authors' methods: Amplification from reference gene primers served as the basis for estimated nucleated cell counts. Assay used: immunoSEQ multiplex PCR; TCRdb lists only in-frame clones, some missing. V and J calls and clone size are those listed in that table; D and trimming were worked out from the DNA. This sample yields about 42,000 clones, of which about 85% are seen a single time; roughly 13% belongs to the top ten. Germline-derived CDR1 and CDR2 are SGHAT and FQNNGV. V lost 1 base and J lost 4; bases outside the gene matches: 5. The CDR3 consists of 15 residues. The material sequenced was peripheral blood. The receptor's source is an older woman in a cohort sampled during active COVID-19. V gene TRBV11-2 combines with J gene TRBJ2-7, with TRBD2 identical over 9 bases. The CDR3 loop is CASSLGLAGVYEQYF. The CDR3 region has the DNA TGTGCCAGCAGCTTAGGGTTAGCGGGAGTGTACGAGCAGTACTTC.